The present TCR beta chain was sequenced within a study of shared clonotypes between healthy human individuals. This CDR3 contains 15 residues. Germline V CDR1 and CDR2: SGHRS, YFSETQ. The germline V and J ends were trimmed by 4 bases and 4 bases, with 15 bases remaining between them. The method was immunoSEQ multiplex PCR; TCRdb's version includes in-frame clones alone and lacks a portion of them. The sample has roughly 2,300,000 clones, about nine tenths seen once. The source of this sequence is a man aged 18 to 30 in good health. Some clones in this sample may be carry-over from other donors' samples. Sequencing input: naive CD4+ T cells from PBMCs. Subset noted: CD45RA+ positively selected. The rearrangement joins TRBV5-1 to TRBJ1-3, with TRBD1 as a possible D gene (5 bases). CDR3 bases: TGCGCCAGCAGCCCAAGCGGGGGGATCGGAAACACCATATATTTT. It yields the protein CASSPSGGIGNTIYF.